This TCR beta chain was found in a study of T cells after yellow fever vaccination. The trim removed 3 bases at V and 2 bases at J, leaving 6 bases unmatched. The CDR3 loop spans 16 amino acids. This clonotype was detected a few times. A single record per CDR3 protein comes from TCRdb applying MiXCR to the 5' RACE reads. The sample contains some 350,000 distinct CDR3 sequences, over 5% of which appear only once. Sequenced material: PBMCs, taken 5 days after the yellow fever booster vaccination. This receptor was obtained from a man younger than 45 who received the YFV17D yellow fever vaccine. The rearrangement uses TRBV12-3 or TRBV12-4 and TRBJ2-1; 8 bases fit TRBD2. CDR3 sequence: CASSLGGRYAYNEQFF. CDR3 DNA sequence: TGTGCCAGCAGTTTGGGCGGGAGGTATGCCTACAATGAGCAGTTCTTC.